The 7 T cell receptor beta chains given below trace back to one sample, sequenced in a study of OX40 agonist ivuxolimab in advanced cancers. The assay was immunoSEQ multiplex PCR, and TCRdb's table has in-frame clones only and misses some. The sample has about 100,000 clones; approximately 90% are singletons. The sequencing used CD4+ or CD8+ T cells sorted from blood, collected in a trial of the OX40 agonist ivuxolimab. The source of these receptors is an adult with an advanced solid tumor such as melanoma, head and neck, liver or kidney cancer.

The rearrangement links TRBV4-3 to TRBJ2-1, with 9 bases matching TRBD2. The V gene's germline CDR1 is LGHNA and CDR2 YSLEER. With 3 bases clipped from V and 7 bases from J, the junction kept 7 bases outside the gene matches. The CDR3 is made up of 15 amino acids. In DNA, the CDR3 is TGCGCCAGCAGCCAGGGACTAGCAGGGTTGAATGAGCAGTTCTTC. This sequence encodes CASSQGLAGLNEQFF.

CDR3 sequence reads: CASSPSWETQYF. In nucleotides, the CDR3 is TGTGCCAGCAGTCCTAGCTGGGAGACCCAGTACTTC. This chain joins TRBV6-1 and TRBJ2-5, with D possibly matching TRBD2 (5 bases). The V gene lost 5 bases and the J gene lost 5 bases, with 9 bases spanning the gap. Germline values: CDR1 MNHNS, CDR2 SASEGT. This CDR3 spans 12 amino acids.

This clone is a singleton in its sample. The genes are TRBV29-1 and TRBJ2-7; tentative D call: TRBD1 (6 bases). CDR3 length equals 16 residues. Trimming pared 5 bases from V and 0 bases from J, leaving 20 bases between. Germline lookup yields CDR1 SQVTM and CDR2 ANQGSEA. This CDR3 reads CSVQGWDKDRSYEQYF. The CDR3, as DNA: TGCAGCGTTCAAGGGTGGGACAAGGATCGCTCCTACGAGCAGTACTTC.

The V gene is TRBV30, the J gene TRBJ2-2; D might be TRBD1 (5 bases). This CDR3 has 13 amino acids. Germline V lookup: CDR1 GTSNPN, CDR2 SVGIG (reference sequence). Trimming shortened V by 2 bases and J by 6 bases, and 10 bases separated the two germline ends. The CDR3 here is CAWSTQGSGELFF. The CDR3 nucleotides are TGTGCCTGGAGTACCCAGGGATCCGGGGAGCTGTTTTTT.

The gene calls are TRBV7-9 and TRBJ1-4; D not certain. The CDR3 is 13 residues long. Trimming removed 3 bases from V and 13 bases from J, with 15 bases in between. The germline CDR1 and CDR2 sequences are SEHNR and FQNEAQ (reference sequence). In DNA form, the CDR3 reads TGTGCCAGCAGCTTTAAGGCCAGATTTCGACTGTTTTTT. Translating gives CASSFKARFRLFF.

This chain connects TRBV7-2 to TRBJ1-5; 7 bases are a match to TRBD1. The J segment lost 7 bases and the V segment lost 6 bases, leaving 9 bases of the junction unmatched. The V gene's germline CDR1 is SGHTA and CDR2 FQGNSA. This CDR3 region has 14 residues. The DNA of the CDR3 is TGTGCCAGCAGACGCACAGGGGCCGGGCAGCCCCAGCATTTT. This translates into CASRRTGAGQPQHF.

The chain is built from TRBV5-4 and TRBJ2-7; TRBD1 might be the D (5 bases). V dropped 0 bases and J dropped 5 bases, with 12 bases sitting between them. Germline V gene sequence: CDR1 SGHNT, CDR2 YYREEE (reference sequence). The CDR3 runs to 14 residues. CDR3 nucleotides: TGTGCCAGCAGCTTGGCTGTAGGGGCCCACGAGCAGTACTTC. Amino acids: CASSLAVGAHEQYF.